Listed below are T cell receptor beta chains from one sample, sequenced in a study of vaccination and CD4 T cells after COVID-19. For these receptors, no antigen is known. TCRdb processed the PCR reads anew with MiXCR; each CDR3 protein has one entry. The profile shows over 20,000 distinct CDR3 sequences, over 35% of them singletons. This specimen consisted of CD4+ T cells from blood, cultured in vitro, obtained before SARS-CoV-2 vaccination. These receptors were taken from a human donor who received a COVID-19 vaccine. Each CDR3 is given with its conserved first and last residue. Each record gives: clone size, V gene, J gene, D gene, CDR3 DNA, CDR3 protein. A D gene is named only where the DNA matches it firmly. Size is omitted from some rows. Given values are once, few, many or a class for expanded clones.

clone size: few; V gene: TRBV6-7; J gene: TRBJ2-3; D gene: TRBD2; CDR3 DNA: TGTGCCAATATAGCCGGGACTAGCGGGGGGCCCCCCCCAGATACGCAGTATTTT; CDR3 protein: CANIAGTSGGPPPDTQYF
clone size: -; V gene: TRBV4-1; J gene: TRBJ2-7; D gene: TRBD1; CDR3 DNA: TGCGCCAGCAGCCGTGACAGGGGGCGCTACGAGCAGTACTTC; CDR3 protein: CASSRDRGRYEQYF
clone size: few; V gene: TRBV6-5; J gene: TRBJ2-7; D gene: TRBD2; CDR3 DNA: TGTGCCAGCAGTTACGCGGGACTAGCGGGGATTGCCTACGAGCAGTACTTC; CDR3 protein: CASSYAGLAGIAYEQYF
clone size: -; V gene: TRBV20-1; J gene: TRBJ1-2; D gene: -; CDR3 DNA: TGCAGTGCTAGAATACAGACCCCAAACTATGGCTACACCTTC; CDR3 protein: CSARIQTPNYGYTF
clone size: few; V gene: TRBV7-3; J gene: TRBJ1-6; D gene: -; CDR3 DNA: TGTGCCAGCAGCTTAAACCCCCCAGGGAGGGACTTTTCACCCCTCCACTTT; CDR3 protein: CASSLNPPGRDFSPLHF
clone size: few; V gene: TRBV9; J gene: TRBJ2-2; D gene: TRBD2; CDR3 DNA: TGTGCCAGCAGCGTCGCGGTAGCGGGGGTCGGGGAGCTGTTTTTT; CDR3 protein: CASSVAVAGVGELFF
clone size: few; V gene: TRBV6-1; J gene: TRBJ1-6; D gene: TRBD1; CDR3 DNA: TGTGCCAGCAGTGTCGGGACAGAGGGATCACCCCTCCACTTT; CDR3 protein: CASSVGTEGSPLHF
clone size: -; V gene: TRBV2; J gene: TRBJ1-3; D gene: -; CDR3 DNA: TGTGCCAGCTGGACAGTGGCTGGAAACACCATATATTTT; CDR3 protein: CASWTVAGNTIYF
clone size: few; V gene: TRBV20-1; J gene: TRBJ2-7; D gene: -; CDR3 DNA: TGCAGTGCTAGCTGGCCAGGAGAGAGGAACGAGCAGTACTTC; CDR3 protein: CSASWPGERNEQYF
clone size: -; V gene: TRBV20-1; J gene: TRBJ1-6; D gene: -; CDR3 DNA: TGCAGTGCTAGGGAAGTACAGGGTAGTTCACCCCTCCACTTT; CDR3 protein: CSAREVQGSSPLHF
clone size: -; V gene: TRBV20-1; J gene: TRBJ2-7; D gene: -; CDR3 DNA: TGCAGTGCTAGAGATCCCCACGGCAGGGGATACGAGCAGTACTTC; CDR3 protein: CSARDPHGRGYEQYF
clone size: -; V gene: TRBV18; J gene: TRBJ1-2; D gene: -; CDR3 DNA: TGTGCCAGCTCTTTCGGGAGACAGGCCTATGGCTACACCTTC; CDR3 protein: CASSFGRQAYGYTF
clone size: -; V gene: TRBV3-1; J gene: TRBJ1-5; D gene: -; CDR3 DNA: TGTGCCAGCAGCCGTGGAGGGGCTCAGCCCCAGCATTTT; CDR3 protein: CASSRGGAQPQHF
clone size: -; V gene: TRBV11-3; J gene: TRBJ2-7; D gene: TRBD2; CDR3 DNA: TGTGCCAGCAGCTTAGTTTTAGCGGGGGCACACCCGTACGAGCAGTACTTC; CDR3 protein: CASSLVLAGAHPYEQYF
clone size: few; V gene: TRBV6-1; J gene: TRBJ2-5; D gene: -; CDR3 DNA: TGTGCCAGCAGTGAAGGCCCAGGTGCCTCGGGGGCCCAGTACTTC; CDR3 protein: CASSEGPGASGAQYF
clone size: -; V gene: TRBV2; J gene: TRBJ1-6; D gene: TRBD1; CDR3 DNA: TGTGCCAGCCGGGGGACAGGGACTAATTCACCCCTCCACTTT; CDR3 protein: CASRGTGTNSPLHF
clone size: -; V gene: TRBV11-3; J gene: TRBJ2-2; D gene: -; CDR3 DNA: TGTGCCAGCAGCTTAGATCATCTGGCAGGGAGGACCGGGGAGCTGTTTTTT; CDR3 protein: CASSLDHLAGRTGELFF
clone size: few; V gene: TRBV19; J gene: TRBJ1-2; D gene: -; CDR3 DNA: TGTGCCAGTAGTAAGTTCGGGACGGCTAACTATGGCTACACCTTC; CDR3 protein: CASSKFGTANYGYTF
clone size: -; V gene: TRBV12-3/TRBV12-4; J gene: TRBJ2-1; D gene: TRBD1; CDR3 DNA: TGTGCCAGCAGTTCCCGGACAGGGGTCGATGAGCAGTTCTTC; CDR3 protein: CASSSRTGVDEQFF
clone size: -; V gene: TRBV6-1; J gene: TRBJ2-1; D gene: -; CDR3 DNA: TGTGCCAGCAGTGAACTATACAATGAGCAGTTCTTC; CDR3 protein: CASSELYNEQFF
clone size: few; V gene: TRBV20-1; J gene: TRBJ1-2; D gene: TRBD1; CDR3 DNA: TGCAGTGCTAGAGGAGGAGGGGGCGCCATCTATGGCTACACCTTC; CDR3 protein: CSARGGGGAIYGYTF
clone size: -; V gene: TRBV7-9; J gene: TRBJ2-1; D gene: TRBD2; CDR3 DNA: TGTGCCAGCAGCTTAGGCGGGGGGCTAAGGGGTGAGCAGTTCTTC; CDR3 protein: CASSLGGGLRGEQFF
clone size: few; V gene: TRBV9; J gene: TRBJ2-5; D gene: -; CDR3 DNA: TGTGCCAGCAGCGTAGGGTCGGGGGTTTGGGAGACCCAGTACTTC; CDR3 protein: CASSVGSGVWETQYF
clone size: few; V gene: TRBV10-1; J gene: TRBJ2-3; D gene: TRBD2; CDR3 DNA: TGCGCCAGCCCGGGGACTAGCGGGGGGGATAGCACAGATACGCAGTATTTT; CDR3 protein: CASPGTSGGDSTDTQYF
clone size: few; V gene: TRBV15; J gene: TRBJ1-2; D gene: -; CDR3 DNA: TGTGCCACCAGCAGAGACCCGAGGATAGGTGGCTACACCTTC; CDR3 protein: CATSRDPRIGGYTF